This T cell receptor beta chain was sequenced in a study of identical twins. A universal primer site was added by template switching, and unique molecular identifiers were carried by the cDNA. TCRdb processed the 5' RACE reads anew with MiXCR; each CDR3 protein has one entry. The repertoire holds around 650,000 distinct CDR3 sequences, about 7% seen once, with 1.6% in the top ten. V lost 7 bases to trimming and J lost 2 bases; unmatched junction nucleotides: 10. CDR3 length equals 16 residues. The germline V gene has CDR1 SGHDT and CDR2 YYEEEE. This sample also appeared in a second study, on yellow fever vaccine responses in identical twins.

Material: PBMCs. The sequence came from a woman aged 18-35 years in good health. J is TRBJ2-3 and V is TRBV5-6; 10 bases line up with TRBD2. This chain's CDR3 is CASGSIAGGVTDTQYF. CDR3 coding DNA: TGTGCCAGCGGATCTATAGCGGGGGGAGTCACAGATACGCAGTATTTT.